Following are 5 T cell receptor beta chains from one sample sequenced in a study of monozygotic twins with inflammatory bowel disease. Each CDR3 protein gets one entry in TCRdb, which reprocessed the 5' RACE reads and gives no DNA. The sample shows about 380,000 distinct CDR3 sequences, and just over 2.5% sits with its ten largest clones. Specimen: blood. Every receptor here comes from a human donor with ulcerative colitis or Crohn's disease, or a healthy co-twin of an affected twin (not recorded which).

V and J are TRBV9 and TRBJ1-2. The length of the CDR3 is 11 residues. Germline values: CDR1 SGDLS, CDR2 YYNGEE. CDR3: CASMDAYGYTF.

The V and J genes are TRBV4-2 and TRBJ1-5; absent DNA, TCRdb's TRBD1 call cannot be checked. CDR1 and CDR2 from the germline V gene are LGHNA and YNFKEQ. The CDR3 loop spans 15 amino acids. CDR3 loop: CASSQGGQNNQPQHF.

The rearrangement links TRBV9 to TRBJ2-5; TCRdb's D call of TRBD1 is untestable without DNA. The CDR3 totals 17 residues. Germline-derived CDR1 and CDR2 are SGDLS and YYNGEE. The CDR3 here is CASSGRSGQGRGETQYF. The variable domain in full, with the rest retrieved from reference TRBV9 and TRBJ2-5, is DSGVTQTPKHLITATGQRVTLRCSPRSGDLSVYWYQQSLDQGLQFLIQYYNGEERAKGNILERFSAQQFPDLHSELNLSSLELGDSALYFCASSGRSGQGRGETQYFGPGTRLLVL.

V and J are TRBV7-2 and TRBJ2-7; the TCRdb D gene call, TRBD2, has no DNA to confirm it. The V gene's germline CDR1 is SGHTA and CDR2 FQGNSA. This CDR3 is built from 15 residues. CDR3 amino acids: CASSSRTSGVYEQYF.

The chain joins TRBV19 to TRBJ2-1; lacking DNA, the TRBD2 call made by TCRdb goes unchecked. The germline CDR1 and CDR2 sequences are LNHDA and SQIVND (reference sequence). The CDR3 runs to 16 residues. CDR3 region: CASSIDGSGGAGEQFF.